These T cell receptor beta chains were read from a single sample in a study of T cell repertoires in cytomegalovirus infection. MiXCR, run by TCRdb on the reads, gives a single entry per CDR3 protein. The sample records around 900,000 distinct CDR3 sequences, roughly 30% being singletons. These receptors lack a known antigen. The sample here was cultured CD8+ T cells from PBMCs, taken from culture after CMV antigen stimulation. These receptors were taken from a human donor in good health (CMV status not recorded). Some clones in this sample may be carry-over from other donors' samples. Each CDR3 is given with its conserved first and last residue. A D gene is named only where the DNA matches it firmly. Some rows mark clone size as missing; the rest say once, few, many or name a class of expanded clone.

abundance | j_gene | d_gene | v_gene | len | CDR3aa | CDR3nt
. | TRBJ1-1 | . | TRBV7-9 | 15 | CASSLAGGKLHGTFF | TGTGCCAGCAGCCTCGCGGGGGGCAAGTTACATGGAACTTTCTTT
. | TRBJ1-2 | . | TRBV27 | 16 | CASSSLRQAGGYGYTF | TGTGCCAGCAGTTCCCTCAGACAGGCTGGGGGCTATGGCTACACCTTC
many | TRBJ2-3 | . | TRBV6-1 | 16 | CASSERPGGGGDTQYF | TGTGCCAGCAGTGAACGGCCAGGGGGTGGAGGGGATACGCAGTATTTT
. | TRBJ2-1 | . | TRBV11-2 | 14 | CASSFDRGSNEQFF | TGTGCCAGCAGCTTCGATCGGGGCTCCAATGAGCAGTTCTTC
many | TRBJ1-2 | . | TRBV7-8 | 12 | CASSLAGGGYTF | TGTGCCAGCAGCTTAGCGGGGGGTGGCTACACCTTC
. | TRBJ1-2 | TRBD1 | TRBV29-1 | 15 | CSVEDTGQGAWGYTF | TGCAGCGTTGAAGATACCGGACAGGGGGCATGGGGCTACACCTTC
. | TRBJ1-2 | . | TRBV12-3/TRBV12-4 | 13 | CASSFQNNYGYTF | TGTGCCAGCAGTTTTCAGAATAACTATGGCTACACCTTC
. | TRBJ1-2 | . | TRBV12-5 | 14 | CASGFADSQSGYTF | TGTGCTAGTGGTTTCGCGGACAGTCAGAGCGGCTACACCTTC
. | TRBJ2-3 | TRBD2 | TRBV2 | 14 | CAPTGRGAADTQYF | TGTGCCCCCACCGGGCGGGGGGCAGCAGATACGCAGTATTTT
. | TRBJ1-6 | . | TRBV25-1 | 13 | CAVQGWYNSPLHF | TGTGCCGTGCAGGGGTGGTATAATTCACCCCTCCACTTT
few | TRBJ1-3 | . | TRBV12-3/TRBV12-4 | 15 | CASSFGGGSGNTIYF | TGTGCCAGCAGTTTCGGTGGAGGGTCTGGAAACACCATATATTTT
many | TRBJ1-1 | . | TRBV12-3/TRBV12-4 | 13 | CASRLTKNTEAFF | TGTGCCAGCAGGTTGACAAAGAACACTGAAGCTTTCTTT
. | TRBJ1-2 | . | TRBV27 | 15 | CASSPRGTSNYGYTF | TGTGCCAGCAGCCCCCGGGGCACCTCTAACTATGGCTACACCTTC
. | TRBJ1-5 | . | TRBV7-4 | 14 | CASSSPREGKPQHF | TGTGCCAGCAGTTCCCCCCGGGAGGGTAAGCCCCAGCATTTT
. | TRBJ1-1 | . | TRBV7-9 | 12 | CASSPVDTEAFF | TGTGCCAGCAGCCCCGTTGACACTGAAGCTTTCTTT
. | TRBJ1-1 | TRBD1 | TRBV19 | 13 | CASLQGIGTEAFF | TGTGCCAGCTTACAGGGGATCGGGACTGAAGCTTTCTTT
few | TRBJ1-2 | . | TRBV4-1 | 15 | CASSQESGLDYGYTF | TGCGCCAGCAGCCAAGAGTCCGGGTTGGACTATGGCTACACCTTC
few | TRBJ2-1 | TRBD1 | TRBV5-4 | 17 | CASSPDRGPTSYNEQFF | TGTGCCAGCAGCCCAGACAGGGGGCCTACTTCCTACAATGAGCAGTTCTTC
few | TRBJ1-2 | . | TRBV6-5 | 15 | CASSYSMTANYGYTF | TGTGCCAGCAGTTACTCTATGACAGCTAACTATGGCTACACCTTC
few | TRBJ1-6 | . | TRBV6-1 | 17 | CASSEEGGGSNNSPLHF | TGTGCCAGCAGTGAAGAAGGGGGTGGATCGAATAATTCACCCCTCCACTTT
. | TRBJ2-1 | TRBD2 | TRBV12-3/TRBV12-4 | 15 | CASSWRGGSYNEQFF | TGTGCCAGCTCTTGGCGGGGGGGCTCCTACAATGAGCAGTTCTTC
few | TRBJ1-2 | . | TRBV7-2 | 15 | CASSSLYGTHNGYTF | TGTGCCAGCAGCTCTCTTTACGGGACCCATAATGGCTACACCTTC
. | TRBJ1-2 | . | TRBV7-2 | 12 | CASSLGPQPYTF | TGTGCCAGCAGCTTAGGACCCCAGCCCTACACCTTC
. | TRBJ1-5 | . | TRBV28 | 17 | CASSLYGGYESNQPQHF | TGTGCCAGCAGTTTATATGGAGGGTACGAGAGCAATCAGCCCCAGCATTTT
. | TRBJ2-5 | . | TRBV13 | 12 | CASREGRDAQYF | TGTGCCAGCAGAGAGGGGAGAGACGCCCAGTACTTC
few | TRBJ1-5 | . | TRBV6-5 | 15 | CASSYSGSGDQPQHF | TGTGCCAGCAGTTACTCGGGTTCTGGGGATCAGCCCCAGCATTTT
many | TRBJ2-7 | . | TRBV7-2 | 15 | CASSSSGRGLYEQYF | TGTGCCAGCAGCTCCAGTGGGAGGGGGCTCTACGAGCAGTACTTC
few | TRBJ2-1 | . | TRBV12-3/TRBV12-4 | 14 | CASSLSRDYNEQFF | TGTGCCAGCAGTTTATCGCGGGATTACAATGAGCAGTTCTTC
many | TRBJ2-7 | . | TRBV12-3/TRBV12-4 | 14 | CASSPLGAGYEQYF | TGTGCCAGCAGTCCCCTAGGGGCAGGTTACGAGCAGTACTTC
. | TRBJ2-3 | TRBD2 | TRBV24-1 | 15 | CATSGTIAGTDTQYF | TGTGCCACCAGTGGGACAATAGCGGGTACAGATACGCAGTATTTT
. | TRBJ2-1 | . | TRBV10-3 | 14 | CAISETRPGNEQFF | TGTGCCATCAGTGAGACTAGGCCCGGAAATGAGCAGTTCTTC
. | TRBJ1-1 | TRBD1 | TRBV19 | 16 | CASSLPGTGPKAEAFF | TGTGCCAGTAGTCTTCCCGGGACAGGGCCCAAAGCTGAAGCTTTCTTT
. | TRBJ1-1 | . | TRBV5-1 | 14 | CASSLGSGPHGSFF | TGCGCCAGCAGCTTGGGGTCCGGGCCCCATGGGTCTTTCTTT
. | TRBJ2-1 | TRBD1 | TRBV5-5 | 15 | CASSLLTGPPGEQFF | TGTGCCAGCAGCTTGCTGACAGGGCCTCCGGGTGAGCAGTTCTTC
many | TRBJ1-5 | . | TRBV12-3/TRBV12-4 | 14 | CASSWGQGRQPQHF | TGTGCCAGCAGTTGGGGGCAGGGCCGGCAGCCCCAGCATTTT
. | TRBJ1-2 | . | TRBV15 | 12 | CATGGSGYGYTF | TGTGCCACGGGCGGATCAGGCTATGGCTACACCTTC
few | TRBJ2-1 | . | TRBV13 | 16 | CASSLGPQGGNNEQFF | TGTGCCAGCAGCTTAGGCCCGCAGGGGGGGAACAATGAGCAGTTCTTC
. | TRBJ2-7 | . | TRBV6-5 | 17 | CASSYSPAGTGDYEQYF | TGTGCCAGCAGTTACTCGCCCGCTGGAACCGGAGACTACGAGCAGTACTTC
many | TRBJ2-1 | TRBD1 | TRBV7-2 | 15 | CASSLRTGRNNEQFF | TGTGCCAGCAGCTTAAGGACAGGGAGGAACAATGAGCAGTTCTTC
. | TRBJ1-2 | . | TRBV19 | 12 | CAALGLGVGYTF | TGTGCCGCCCTAGGACTCGGTGTCGGCTACACCTTC
. | TRBJ2-3 | . | TRBV6-5 | 16 | CASNSVASGAGDTQYF | TGTGCCAGCAATTCGGTCGCCTCAGGGGCTGGAGATACGCAGTATTTT
few | TRBJ2-2 | TRBD1 | TRBV7-6 | 15 | CASSLGQGPAGELFF | TGTGCCAGCAGCCTAGGACAGGGGCCAGCCGGGGAGCTGTTTTTT
. | TRBJ2-3 | TRBD2 | TRBV4-1 | 17 | CASSQESSGGAGDTQYF | TGCGCCAGCAGCCAAGAAAGTAGCGGGGGGGCCGGAGATACGCAGTATTTT
few | TRBJ2-1 | . | TRBV12-3/TRBV12-4 | 15 | CASTTSGPNGNEQFF | TGTGCCAGCACCACGTCAGGGCCTAACGGGAATGAGCAGTTCTTC
once | TRBJ2-4 | . | TRBV27 | 14 | CASSPSPSKNIQYF | TGTGCCAGCAGTCCGTCCCCCAGCAAAAACATTCAGTACTTC
. | TRBJ1-1 | . | TRBV6-6 | 14 | CASSYWEGDTEAFF | TGTGCCAGCAGTTACTGGGAGGGGGACACTGAAGCTTTCTTT
few | TRBJ1-5 | TRBD1 | TRBV19 | 13 | CATQGVFNQPQHF | TGTGCTACACAGGGGGTTTTCAATCAGCCCCAGCATTTT